The 13 T cell receptor beta chains reported below all come from one sample, sequenced in a study of cytomegalovirus exposure and HLA in healthy donors. PCR employed 60 Vbeta and 13 Jbeta primers. Repertoires were generated with immunoSEQ multiplex PCR, while TCRdb's copy carries only in-frame clones and drops some. This sample's clone table lists around 200,000 clones. The sequencing input was PBMCs. The receptors originated from a girl aged 2 to 10 in good health and CMV-seropositive.

V usage is TRBV5-8 and J usage is TRBJ2-2; 7 bases are a match to TRBD2. The CDR3 has 14 amino acids. Germline V gene data show CDR1 as SGHTS and CDR2 as YDEGEE. With V trimmed by 0 bases and J by 6 bases, 2 bases remained unmatched. The CDR3 spells CASSLGLAAGELFF. The DNA of the CDR3 is TGTGCCAGCAGCTTGGGGCTAGCGGCCGGGGAGCTGTTTTTT.

This chain uses TRBV5-1 with TRBJ2-7, with 8 bases lining up with TRBD2. The trim removed 0 bases at V and 2 bases at J, leaving 7 bases unmatched. CDR1 is SGHRS, CDR2 YFSETQ, per germline. This CDR3 is 16 amino acids long. DNA for the CDR3: TGCGCCAGCAGCTTGGCCCCTAGCGGGTACACCTACGAGCAGTACTTC. This gives the protein CASSLAPSGYTYEQYF.

The rearrangement links TRBV2 to TRBJ2-7, with D possibly matching TRBD1 (5 bases). CDR3 size: 14 residues. The V gene's germline CDR1 is SNHLY and CDR2 FYNNEI. The V end was cut by 4 bases, the J end by 0 bases, with 10 bases between. CDR3 residues: CASSGTTSSYEQYF. CDR3 nucleotides: TGTGCCAGCAGTGGGACAACCAGCTCCTACGAGCAGTACTTC. Looking up the rest from reference TRBV2 and TRBJ2-7 gives the full variable domain: EPEVTQTPSHQVTQMGQEVILRCVPISNHLYFYWYRQILGQKVEFLVSFYNNEISEKSEIFDDQFSVERPDGSNFTLKIRSTKLEDSAMYFCASSGTTSSYEQYFGPGTRLTVT.

The chain carries TRBV5-4 and TRBJ2-7; no clear D gene. Per germline, CDR1 SGHNT and CDR2 YYREEE (reference sequence). Trimming took 0 bases from V and 4 from J, leaving 8 bases between them. The CDR3 has 13 amino acids. The CDR3 coding sequence is TGTGCCAGCAGCTTGGGACCACAGTACGAGCAGTACTTC. Protein product: CASSLGPQYEQYF. Together with reference TRBV5-4 and TRBJ2-7, the CDR3 gives the full variable domain: ETGVTQSPTHLIKTRGQQVTLRCSSQSGHNTVSWYQQALGQGPQFIFQYYREEENGRGNFPPRFSGLQFPNYSSELNVNALELDDSALYLCASSLGPQYEQYFGPGTRLTVT.

This chain joins TRBV21-1 and TRBJ1-5; the table calls TRBD1, which could not be checked here. TRBV21-1 corresponds to a pseudogene. The CDR3 is made up of 14 amino acids. The CDR3 bases are TGTGCCAGCAGCTCCCTGAGGGGGAATCAGCCCCAGCATTTT. Translated, it gives CASSSLRGNQPQHF.

The chain employs TRBV28 and TRBJ2-1; 11 bases match TRBD2. CDR1 is MDHEN, CDR2 SYDVKM, per germline. This CDR3 region has 15 residues. V was clipped by 4 bases and J by 6 bases; unmatched bases: 5. The CDR3 protein is CASSSLAGVFNEQFF. CDR3 in DNA: TGTGCCAGCAGTTCACTAGCGGGAGTTTTCAATGAGCAGTTCTTC.

The chain combines TRBV11-1 with TRBJ1-1, with D possibly matching TRBD1 (5 bases). The germline CDR1 and CDR2 sequences are SGHAT and FQDESV (reference sequence). Deletions cut 4 bases from V and 4 bases from J, with 13 bases between. The CDR3 is 14 amino acids. CDR3 in DNA: TGTGCCAGCAGCTACAGGAGGGATGGCACTGAAGCTTTCTTT. Translating gives CASSYRRDGTEAFF.

The chain joins TRBV18 to TRBJ1-1, with a possible D match to TRBD1 (5 bases). Germline V gives CDR1 KGHSH, CDR2 LQKENI. The CDR3 totals 14 residues. Trimming removed 0 bases from V and 9 bases from J, with 14 bases in between. The CDR3 sequence: CASSPPSDRGKAFF. The CDR3 DNA sequence: TGTGCCAGCTCACCACCATCAGATAGGGGTAAAGCTTTCTTT.

J is TRBJ2-1 and V is TRBV7-8, with a weak D call TRBD2 (5 bases). V was clipped by 1 base and J by 2 bases, with 12 bases between them. CDR1 and CDR2 (germline): SGHVS, FQNEAQ. This CDR3 has 16 amino acids. CDR3 loop: CASSLGTSITYNEQFF. In DNA, the CDR3 is TGTGCCAGCAGCTTAGGGACTTCCATAACCTACAATGAGCAGTTCTTC.

This chain connects TRBV27 to TRBJ1-3, with unresolved D. V was trimmed by 3 bases and J by 4 bases, leaving 13 bases between them. This CDR3 comprises 15 residues. Germline CDR1 and CDR2: MNHEY and SMNVEV (reference sequence). The CDR3 nucleotides are TGTGCCAGCAGTTTGCGAGGAGGATTCGGAAACACCATATATTTT. This translates into CASSLRGGFGNTIYF.

The V and J genes are TRBV5-1 and TRBJ2-3; D possibly corresponds to TRBD2 (5 bases). Looked up from germline, CDR1 is SGHRS and CDR2 is YFSETQ. The germline V and J ends were trimmed by 0 bases and 1 base, with 6 bases remaining between them. The CDR3 contains 14 residues. The CDR3 reads CASSLGSGTDTQYF. The CDR3 DNA reads TGCGCCAGCAGCTTGGGTAGCGGCACAGATACGCAGTATTTT.

This rearrangement joins TRBV5-1 to TRBJ1-4; D remains ambiguous. Germline loops: CDR1 SGHRS, CDR2 YFSETQ. The germline V and J ends were trimmed by 0 bases and 0 bases, with 9 bases remaining between them. The CDR3 contains 16 residues. CDR3 region: CASSLVVAATNEKLFF. As DNA, the CDR3 is TGCGCCAGCAGCTTGGTGGTGGCAGCAACTAATGAAAAACTGTTTTTT.

The chain carries TRBV10-3 and TRBJ2-1; 13 bases align to TRBD2. Germline V gene lookup returns CDR1 ENHRY and CDR2 SYGVKD. The CDR3 consists of 15 residues. With V trimmed by 10 bases and J by 5 bases, 8 bases remained unmatched. CDR3 coding DNA: TGTGCCACCATCCGAGGACTAGCGGGAGACAATGAGCAGTTCTTC. Its translation is CATIRGLAGDNEQFF.